This TCR beta chain was captured by sequencing in a study of T cell responses to AZD1222 COVID-19 vaccine. This clone came up once. Generated by immunoSEQ multiplex PCR, the TCRdb table keeps only in-frame clones and is missing some. The sample lists approximately 170,000 clones; around 88% were seen once. Looked up from germline, CDR1 is LNHDA and CDR2 is SQIVND (reference sequence). V lost 1 base and J 2 bases, leaving 11 bases between the germline ends. The CDR3 runs 15 residues. The sequenced sample was peripheral blood, obtained 28 days after the second AZD1222 dose. The chain uses TRBV19 and TRBJ1-1; D not resolved. This clonotype originated in an adult who received the AZD1222 COVID-19 vaccine. The DNA for the CDR3 is TGTGCCAGTAGTATAGGTTACACCACCAACACTGAAGCTTTCTTT. Its protein is CASSIGYTTNTEAFF.